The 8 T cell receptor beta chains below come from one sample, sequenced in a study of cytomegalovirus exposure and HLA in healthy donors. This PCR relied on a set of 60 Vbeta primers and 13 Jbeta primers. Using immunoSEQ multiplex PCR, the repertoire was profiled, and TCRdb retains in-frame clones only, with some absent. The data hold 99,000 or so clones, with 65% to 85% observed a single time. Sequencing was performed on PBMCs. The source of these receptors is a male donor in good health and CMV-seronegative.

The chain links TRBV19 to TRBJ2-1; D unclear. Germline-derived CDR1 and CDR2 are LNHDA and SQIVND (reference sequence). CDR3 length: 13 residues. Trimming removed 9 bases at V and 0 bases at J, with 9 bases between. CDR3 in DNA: TGTGCCAGCGAGGCGCACTCCTACAATGAGCAGTTCTTC. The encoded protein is CASEAHSYNEQFF.

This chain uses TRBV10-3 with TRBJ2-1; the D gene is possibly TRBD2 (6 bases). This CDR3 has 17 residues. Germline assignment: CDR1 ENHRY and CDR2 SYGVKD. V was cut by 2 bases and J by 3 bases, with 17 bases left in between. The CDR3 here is CAISETDRDSFYNEQFF. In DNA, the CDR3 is TGTGCCATCAGTGAGACAGACCGGGACTCGTTCTACAATGAGCAGTTCTTC.

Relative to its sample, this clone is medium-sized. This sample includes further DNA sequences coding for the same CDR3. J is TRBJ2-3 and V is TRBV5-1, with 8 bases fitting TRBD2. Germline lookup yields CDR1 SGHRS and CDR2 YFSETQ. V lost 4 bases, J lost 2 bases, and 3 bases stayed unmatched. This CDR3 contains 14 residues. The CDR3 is CASSQGLVTDTQYF. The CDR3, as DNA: TGCGCCAGCAGCCAGGGACTAGTCACAGATACGCAGTATTTT.

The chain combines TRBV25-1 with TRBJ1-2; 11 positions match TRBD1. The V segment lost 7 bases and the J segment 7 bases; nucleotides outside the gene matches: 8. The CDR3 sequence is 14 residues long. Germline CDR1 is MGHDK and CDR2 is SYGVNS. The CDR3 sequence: CASTMGQGVGGYTF. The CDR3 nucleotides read TGTGCCAGCACTATGGGACAGGGGGTCGGTGGCTACACCTTC.

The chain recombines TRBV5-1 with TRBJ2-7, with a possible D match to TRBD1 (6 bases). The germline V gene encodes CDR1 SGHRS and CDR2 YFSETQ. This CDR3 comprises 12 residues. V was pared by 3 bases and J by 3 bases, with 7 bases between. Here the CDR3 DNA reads TGCGCCAGCAGCTCGGACAGCTACGAGCAGTACTTC. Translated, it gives CASSSDSYEQYF.

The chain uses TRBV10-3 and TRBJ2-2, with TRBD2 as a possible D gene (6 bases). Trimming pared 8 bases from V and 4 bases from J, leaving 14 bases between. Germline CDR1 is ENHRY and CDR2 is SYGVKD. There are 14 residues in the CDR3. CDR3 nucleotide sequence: TGTGCCATCCGGGCGGGATCCTCCACCGGGGAGCTGTTTTTT. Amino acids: CAIRAGSSTGELFF.

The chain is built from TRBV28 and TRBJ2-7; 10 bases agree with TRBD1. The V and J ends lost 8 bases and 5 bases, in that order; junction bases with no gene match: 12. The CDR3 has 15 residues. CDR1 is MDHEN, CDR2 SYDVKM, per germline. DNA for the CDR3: TGTGCCAGCGGTACCCCGGGACAGGGGTCCAACGAGCAGTACTTC. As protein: CASGTPGQGSNEQYF.

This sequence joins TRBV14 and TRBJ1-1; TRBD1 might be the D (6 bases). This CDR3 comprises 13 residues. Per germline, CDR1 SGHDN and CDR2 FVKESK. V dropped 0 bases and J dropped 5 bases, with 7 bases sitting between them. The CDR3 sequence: CASSQDRGTEAFF. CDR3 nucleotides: TGTGCCAGCAGCCAAGATAGGGGGACTGAAGCTTTCTTT.